The 30 T cell receptor beta chains listed next were all sequenced from one sample in a study of T-cell memory formation after mild COVID-19. TCRdb called the 5' RACE reads again in MiXCR, with one record for every CDR3 protein. This table holds approximately 250,000 distinct CDR3 sequences, 16% found once. The source material was PBMCs or a T cell subset sorted from them (not recorded which). These receptor sequences come from a man aged 18 to 29 who had mild COVID-19 (a few samples of this study predate the infection). Cell type and time point are not known.

The chain carries TRBV5-8 and TRBJ1-2; D gene unclear. This CDR3 is built from 14 residues. V lost 4 bases and J 3 bases, leaving 13 bases between the germline ends. Looked up from germline, CDR1 is SGHTS and CDR2 is YDEGEE. In DNA form, the CDR3 reads TGTGCCAGCAGCACCCTCATGGAGGACTATGGCTACACCTTC. This codes for CASSTLMEDYGYTF.

There are a few counts of this clonotype. Here the CDR3 DNA reads TGTGCCAGCAGGCTATGGGCCGGGGGCGTGAACACTGAAGCTTTCTTT. The encoded protein is CASRLWAGGVNTEAFF. The J gene is TRBJ1-1, the V gene TRBV27; D possibly corresponds to TRBD1 (6 bases). Trimming took off 6 bases at V and 0 bases at J, with 17 bases between the two ends. Germline CDR1 is MNHEY and CDR2 is SMNVEV (reference sequence). CDR3 size: 16 residues.

The rearrangement joins TRBV11-1 to TRBJ2-5; a weak D match, TRBD1 (6 bases). This CDR3 spans 15 amino acids. The V and J ends lost 1 base and 3 bases respectively, with 12 bases between them. Looked up from germline, CDR1 is SGHAT and CDR2 is FQDESV (reference sequence). Here the CDR3 DNA reads TGTGCCAGCAGCTTAGTTAGTTCAGGGGAAGAGACCCAGTACTTC. This translates into CASSLVSSGEETQYF. Combining the CDR3 with reference TRBV11-1 and TRBJ2-5 gives the whole variable domain EAEVAQSPRYKITEKSQAVAFWCDPISGHATLYWYRQILGQGPELLVQFQDESVVDDSQLPKDRFSAERLKGVDSTLKIQPAELGDSAMYLCASSLVSSGEETQYFGPGTRLLVL.

J is TRBJ2-7 and V is TRBV3-1; TRBD2 is a possible D gene (6 bases). Germline V gives CDR1 LGHDT, CDR2 YNNKEL (reference sequence). V lost 0 bases, J lost 0 bases, and 18 bases lay in between. The CDR3 totals 18 residues. The CDR3, as DNA: TGTGCCAGCAGCCAAGATTGGGGGGTTAAAGGGAGCTCCTACGAGCAGTACGTC. This encodes CASSQDWGVKGSSYEQYV.

The sample holds a few counts of this clonotype. The chain combines TRBV20-1 with TRBJ2-7; 7 bases line up with TRBD2. This CDR3 is 14 amino acids long. The V gene end was trimmed by 3 bases and the J gene end by 4 bases; junction bases not matched to a gene: 9. Germline-derived CDR1 and CDR2 are DFQATT and SNEGSKA (reference sequence). CDR3 sequence reads: CSASSLADSYEQYF. DNA for the CDR3: TGCAGTGCTAGTTCTCTAGCGGATTCTTACGAGCAGTACTTC.

The chain carries TRBV28 and TRBJ1-5, with 7 bases fitting TRBD1. J lost 4 bases, V lost 6 bases, and 9 bases had no gene match. The germline V gene encodes CDR1 MDHEN and CDR2 SYDVKM. CDR3 length equals 15 residues. The CDR3 reads CASSPPTGSNQPQHF. CDR3 coding DNA: TGTGCCAGCAGCCCCCCGACAGGGAGTAATCAGCCCCAGCATTTT.

This clonotype was detected only a few times. The chain recombines TRBV29-1 with TRBJ2-1, with D possibly being TRBD2 (6 bases). The V and J ends lost 7 bases and 6 bases respectively, with 16 bases between them. The CDR3 is made up of 13 amino acids. Germline V gene lookup returns CDR1 SQVTM and CDR2 ANQGSEA. The CDR3 DNA follows: TGCAGCGCCGCCGGGGACTTCGGCAATGAGCAGTTCTTC. Translating it yields CSAAGDFGNEQFF.

This clonotype was picked up a small number of times. The genes are TRBV23-1 and TRBJ2-5, with TRBD2 as a possible D gene (5 bases). TRBV23-1 belongs to the ORF category, with a function that is uncertain. This CDR3 has 15 amino acids. V gave up 0 bases and J gave up 4 bases, with 12 bases separating them. CDR3 sequence: CASSQSGEGGETQYF. CDR3 nucleotide sequence: TGCGCCAGCAGTCAATCCGGGGAAGGAGGAGAGACCCAGTACTTC.

The chain carries TRBV28 and TRBJ2-1; TRBD1 might be the D (5 bases). CDR3 length: 17 amino acids. Between the trimmed V and J ends, which lost 5 bases and 3 bases, there was a span of 20 bases. Germline V CDR1 and CDR2: MDHEN, SYDVKM. CDR3 coding DNA: TGTGCCAGCAGTCTACCTCACAGGCAGGCAATCTACAATGAGCAGTTCTTC. This sequence encodes CASSLPHRQAIYNEQFF.

The chain joins TRBV27 to TRBJ1-1; D gene unclear. V gave up 6 bases and J gave up 0 bases, with 5 bases separating them. CDR1 is MNHEY and CDR2 is SMNVEV in the germline V gene (reference sequence). This CDR3 has 12 residues. CDR3 DNA sequence: TGTGCCAGCAGACACATGAACACTGAAGCTTTCTTT. Its translation is CASRHMNTEAFF.

There are many counts of this clonotype. V gene TRBV7-3 combines with J gene TRBJ1-1; 9 bases map to TRBD1. V dropped 0 bases and J dropped 2; count of bases not matched to a gene: 13. Germline V gene sequence: CDR1 SGHTA, CDR2 FQGTGA. This CDR3 is 19 amino acids long. CDR3: CASSLTQRDREFANTEAFF. The CDR3 DNA is TGTGCCAGCAGCTTAACTCAACGGGACAGGGAATTCGCTAACACTGAAGCTTTCTTT.

This clonotype was seen more than once but under ten times. The V gene is TRBV9, the J gene TRBJ2-3; a weak D match, TRBD2 (6 bases). The germline V gene has CDR1 SGDLS and CDR2 YYNGEE. This CDR3 has 16 residues. V dropped 4 bases and J dropped 0 bases, with 15 bases sitting between them. The DNA of the CDR3 is TGTGCCAGCAGCCCCCCGGGACTTTATAGCACAGATACGCAGTATTTT. Translation: CASSPPGLYSTDTQYF.

This clonotype was found a few times. The genes are TRBV7-6 and TRBJ2-3; D is ambiguous. The CDR3 loop spans 15 amino acids. Germline CDR1 SGHVS, CDR2 FNYEAQ. Trimming took 5 bases from V and 4 from J, leaving 16 bases between them. The CDR3 loop is CASSPSPSVSDTQYF. DNA of the CDR3: TGTGCCAGCAGCCCTTCCCCGTCGGTCTCAGATACGCAGTATTTT.

This clonotype was counted ten times or more. This sequence joins TRBV12-3 or TRBV12-4 and TRBJ2-5; TRBD2 agrees at 8 bases. Trimming at V came to 6 bases and at J to 0 bases, leaving 9 bases not matched to a gene. The CDR3 consists of 16 residues. CDR3 sequence (DNA): TGTGCCAGCAGCCCTCTCGGGGGGGATAACCAAGAGACCCAGTACTTC. It encodes CASSPLGGDNQETQYF.

This sequence joins TRBV5-1 and TRBJ1-2, with D perhaps matching TRBD1 (5 bases). CDR1 and CDR2 from the germline V gene are SGHRS and YFSETQ. The CDR3 contains 15 residues. Between the trimmed V and J ends, which lost 2 bases and 5 bases, there was a span of 16 bases. CDR3 nucleotide sequence: TGCGCCAGCAGCTTATATGGCAGGGAATCTTATGGCTACACCTTC. Amino acid sequence: CASSLYGRESYGYTF.

The chain uses TRBV5-1 and TRBJ2-1; D uncertain. From germline, CDR1 is SGHRS and CDR2 YFSETQ. The CDR3 loop spans 14 amino acids. Between the trimmed V and J ends, which lost 7 bases and 4 bases, there was a span of 15 bases. CDR3 in amino acids: CASATSQRYNEQFF. DNA for the CDR3: TGCGCCAGCGCCACATCGCAACGGTACAATGAGCAGTTCTTC.

V gene TRBV29-1 combines with J gene TRBJ1-2; TRBD1 agrees at 8 bases. The CDR3 is made up of 14 amino acids. V shed 3 bases, J shed 4 bases, and the junction held 7 bases outside the gene matches. Germline lookup yields CDR1 SQVTM and CDR2 ANQGSEA. The CDR3 DNA sequence: TGCAGCGTTGACGAGGACAGGGCAAGCTATGGCTACACCTTC. Protein: CSVDEDRASYGYTF. The full variable domain, its missing parts supplied by reference TRBV29-1 and TRBJ1-2, is SAVISQKPSRDICQRGTSLTIQCQVDSQVTMMFWYRQQPGQSLTLIATANQGSEATYESGFVIDKFPISRPNLTFSTLTVSNMSPEDSSIYLCSVDEDRASYGYTFGSGTRLTVV.

V is TRBV5-1 and J is TRBJ2-5; D gene ambiguous. Germline V gene sequence: CDR1 SGHRS, CDR2 YFSETQ. The CDR3 is 12 residues long. V lost 1 base and J 5 bases, leaving 6 bases between the germline ends. The CDR3 coding sequence is TGCGCCAGCAGCTTGATGGGCGAGACCCAGTACTTC. Encoded protein: CASSLMGETQYF. Supplemented by reference TRBV5-1 and TRBJ2-5, the full variable domain reads KAGVTQTPRYLIKTRGQQVTLSCSPISGHRSVSWYQQTPGQGLQFLFEYFSETQRNKGNFPGRFSGRQFSNSRSEMNVSTLELGDSALYLCASSLMGETQYFGPGTRLLVL.

CDR3 in DNA: TGTGCCAGCAGCTTGGCCATTGGAAAGCCGCTCTACGAGCAGTACGTC. It codes for CASSLAIGKPLYEQYV. V gene TRBV5-4 combines with J gene TRBJ2-7; D uncertain. Germline V lookup: CDR1 SGHNT, CDR2 YYREEE (reference sequence). V shed 0 bases and J shed 3 bases, with 16 bases lying between them. The CDR3 consists of 16 residues.

This clonotype was recorded at least ten times. The V gene is TRBV6-5, the J gene TRBJ1-5, with a possible D match to TRBD1 (6 bases). From germline, CDR1 is MNHEY and CDR2 SVGAGI. Trimming stripped 6 bases from V and 5 bases from J, with 17 bases between. This CDR3 is built from 15 residues. The CDR3 region is CASSLGGPQDQPQHF. CDR3 bases: TGTGCCAGCAGCCTCGGGGGCCCCCAGGATCAGCCCCAGCATTTT.

This clonotype was seen only once. The gene calls are TRBV7-3 and TRBJ1-1, with 12 bases aligning to TRBD1. The germline V gene encodes CDR1 SGHTA and CDR2 FQGTGA. The CDR3 contains 16 residues. J lost 1 base, V lost 5 bases, and 5 bases had no gene match. The CDR3 sequence is CASSLPGQGANTEAFF. Written as DNA, the CDR3 is TGTGCCAGCAGCCTCCCGGGACAGGGGGCGAACACTGAAGCTTTCTTT.

This clonotype was counted many times. J is TRBJ1-2 and V is TRBV7-2; TRBD1 matches 7 bases. Germline CDR1 SGHTA, CDR2 FQGNSA. CDR3 length: 13 amino acids. V trimming: 5 bases; J trimming: 5 bases; junction bases outside the gene matches: 5. The CDR3 here is CASSPEGAYGYTF. CDR3 DNA sequence: TGTGCCAGCAGCCCTGAGGGGGCGTATGGCTACACCTTC.

The table lists this clonotype with a count of one. The V gene is TRBV4-1, the J gene TRBJ2-5; 8 nucleotides line up with TRBD2. The CDR3 extends over 17 amino acids. Germline assignment: CDR1 MGHRA and CDR2 YSYEKL. The J segment lost 4 bases and the V segment lost 1 base, leaving 11 bases of the junction unmatched. The CDR3 spells CASSQASTAGGGETQYF. For the CDR3, the DNA is TGCGCCAGCAGCCAAGCCAGTACGGCGGGGGGAGGAGAGACCCAGTACTTC.

A few counts support this clonotype. The J gene is TRBJ2-1, the V gene TRBV6-5; D is unresolved. Germline-derived CDR1 and CDR2 are MNHEY and SVGAGI. The V end lost 4 bases, the J end lost 0 bases, and 7 bases lay between the germline ends. The length of the CDR3 is 14 residues. The CDR3 reads CASSSARSYNEQFF. The CDR3 bases are TGTGCCAGCAGTTCGGCTCGCTCCTACAATGAGCAGTTCTTC.

The table lists this clonotype with a few counts. This sequence joins TRBV5-1 and TRBJ2-3; D could derive from TRBD1 or TRBD2 (5 bases each). In germline, CDR1 is SGHRS, CDR2 YFSETQ. V was pared by 0 bases and J by 0 bases, with 17 bases between. CDR3 length: 18 residues. CDR3 nucleotide sequence: TGCGCCAGCAGCTTGGCCATTTCCGGGGCTCCGAGCACAGATACGCAGTATTTT. This translates into CASSLAISGAPSTDTQYF.

The sample holds a few counts of this clonotype. The gene calls are TRBV20-1 and TRBJ2-7; no firm D call. Germline values: CDR1 DFQATT, CDR2 SNEGSKA (reference sequence). Trimming took off 0 bases at V and 3 bases at J, with 12 bases between the two ends. The CDR3 consists of 14 residues. CDR3 nucleotide sequence: TGCAGTGCTAGAGATGCGACGCAGAACTACGAGCAGTACTTC. As protein: CSARDATQNYEQYF.

The V gene is TRBV12-3 or TRBV12-4, the J gene TRBJ2-7; D is perhaps TRBD1 or TRBD2 (5 bases each). This CDR3 contains 13 residues. Trimming stripped 3 bases from V and 9 bases from J, with 15 bases between. CDR3 sequence: CASSFGGTGWQYF. The CDR3 DNA is TGTGCCAGCAGTTTTGGTGGGACGGGATGGCAGTACTTC.

Only a few counts were recorded for this clonotype. This chain links TRBV9 with TRBJ1-1; the D gene is possibly TRBD1 (6 bases). V lost 0 bases and J lost 4, with 13 bases in between. The CDR3 consists of 15 residues. Germline V gene data show CDR1 as SGDLS and CDR2 as YYNGEE. CDR3 residues: CASSVGSQGSTEAFF. As DNA, the CDR3 is TGTGCCAGCAGCGTAGGGTCTCAGGGGAGCACTGAAGCTTTCTTT.

Only a few counts were recorded for this clonotype. The chain employs TRBV6-2 or TRBV6-3 and TRBJ2-3; no clear D. Looked up from germline, CDR1 is MNHEY and CDR2 is SVGEGT. The CDR3 is made up of 14 amino acids. V dropped 6 bases and J dropped 6 bases, with 16 bases sitting between them. The CDR3 loop reads CASRLPWGPDTQYF. Written as DNA, the CDR3 is TGTGCCAGCAGATTGCCGTGGGGTCCGGATACGCAGTATTTT.

This clonotype was observed a handful of times. CDR3 sequence (DNA): TGCAGTGCTAGAGAAGGCGTCAGAAACTACGAGCAGTACTTC. It codes for CSAREGVRNYEQYF. The rearrangement uses TRBV20-1 and TRBJ2-7; the D is unclear. The CDR3 runs 14 residues. Germline lookup yields CDR1 DFQATT and CDR2 SNEGSKA (reference sequence). V lost 0 bases to trimming and J lost 3 bases, with 12 bases between them.